A selection of T cell receptor beta chains follows, all from one sample in a study of T-cell memory formation after mild COVID-19. TCRdb re-derived calls from the 5' RACE reads in MiXCR, one entry per CDR3 protein. The repertoire includes about 450,000 distinct CDR3 sequences, 23% of them detected once, and around 13% sits in the top ten. The sequenced material came from PBMCs or a T cell subset sorted from them (not recorded which). These receptors were taken from an adult woman who had mild COVID-19 (a few samples of this study predate the infection). Cell type and time point are not known. CDR3s include the opening cysteine and the closing phenylalanine or tryptophan. The D gene is left open where the match is weak. The size entry is marked missing in some rows and otherwise reads once, few, many or a size class.

>NA|TRBJ2-7|NA|TRBV6-2/TRBV6-3
CASSYSTGTEYEQYF
>TRBD1|TRBJ1-2|few|TRBV20-1
CSAREPGQGMRGYTF
>NA|TRBJ1-1|NA|TRBV5-1
CASSFQVGNTEAFF
>NA|TRBJ2-2|NA|TRBV7-6
CASSPLRGTNTGELFF
>NA|TRBJ2-1|once|TRBV11-3
CASSLGQRSLYNEQFF
>TRBD1|TRBJ1-2|NA|TRBV9
CASSARRDSLDYGYTF
>TRBD1|TRBJ2-3|few|TRBV7-7
CASSLATGLDTQYF
>TRBD2|TRBJ2-5|NA|TRBV6-1
CASTPARGGPETQYF
>NA|TRBJ2-6|NA|TRBV4-2
CASMDGFSGANVLTF
>NA|TRBJ2-7|NA|TRBV20-1
CSAHEAGTPRNEQYF
>TRBD1|TRBJ1-3|NA|TRBV29-1
CSVRGQYTNTIYF
>NA|TRBJ1-2|NA|TRBV20-1
CSASQGIDYGYTF
>NA|TRBJ2-3|NA|TRBV24-1
CATSDIGPDTQYF
>TRBD2|TRBJ2-7|NA|TRBV27
CASTGLAGAQFGYEQYF
>NA|TRBJ2-3|few|TRBV27
CASSWGTTDTQYF
>NA|TRBJ2-1|NA|TRBV29-1
CSVEGPTTTHNEQFF
>NA|TRBJ1-1|NA|TRBV9
CASSVDGAVNTEAFF
>NA|TRBJ2-7|few|TRBV12-3/TRBV12-4
CASSPSRRLSYEQYF
>NA|TRBJ1-4|once|TRBV6-2/TRBV6-3
CASARTYNEKLFF
>TRBD2|TRBJ2-1|NA|TRBV6-2/TRBV6-3
CASRGGLAGKYNEQFF
>NA|TRBJ2-3|many|TRBV7-2
CASSRAADTQYF
>NA|TRBJ2-5|few|TRBV5-1
CASSLGPLKQETQYF